The clone carrying this T cell receptor (beta chain) was counted only a few times. Some clones are missing from TCRdb's copy, which holds only in-frame ones; the method was immunoSEQ multiplex PCR. The table includes approximately 250,000 clones, around 88% detected once. The data stem from a study of blood T cell repertoires in COVID-19. Participants reported their clinical history, and cohort assignment relied on those reports. Germline CDR1 MNHEY, CDR2 SMNVEV (reference sequence). V shed 3 bases and J shed 2 bases, with 16 bases lying between them. The CDR3 runs to 16 residues. The source of this sequence is a woman aged 40 to 49 with acute COVID-19. Sequencing was performed on PBMCs or T cells enriched from blood (not recorded which). This chain links TRBV27 with TRBJ1-1; the D gene is possibly TRBD1 (6 bases). DNA for the CDR3: TGTGCCAGCAGTTTCAACCCTGGACAGAAAAACACTGAAGCTTTCTTT. This encodes CASSFNPGQKNTEAFF.